This TCR beta chain was captured in a study of T-cell memory formation after mild COVID-19. Study-wide results and limits: Pre-infection memory contained some responding clones, which suggested that cross-reactive memory had joined.

With respect to this clonotype: Its antigen is not identified.

TCRdb redid the calling of the 5' RACE reads with MiXCR, one entry per CDR3 protein. The repertoire holds a few hundred thousand distinct CDR3 sequences, with less than 20% as singletons. Germline CDR1 reads SGHAT; CDR2 reads FQNNGV. This CDR3 is 13 amino acids long. Between the trimmed V and J ends, which lost 1 base and 7 bases, there was a span of 10 bases. The receptor was isolated from a man aged 18 to 30 who had mild COVID-19 (a few samples of this study predate the infection). Cell type and time point are not known. What was sequenced was PBMCs or a T cell subset sorted from them (not recorded which). J is TRBJ1-2 and V is TRBV11-2; D is unclear. The CDR3 bases are TGTGCCAGCAGCTTAGCCGGGTTAGGTGGCTACACCTTC. This encodes CASSLAGLGGYTF.